Following are 18 T cell receptor beta chains from one sample sequenced in a study of identical twins (dated by TCRdb to 2016 to 2018). The method was 5' RACE. This sample was sequenced with an Illumina HiSeq 2000. TCRdb took the public reads, trimmed them with fastp at Q25, ran MiXCR for clone calling and kept in-frame beta chains. Duplicate CDR3 protein sequences are folded into a single record with the most common DNA and genes. The sample table contains 650,000 to 800,000 distinct CDR3 sequences; only one count was recorded for approximately 9% of them. The top ten hold more than 0.75% of the sample. This sample also appeared in a second study, on yellow fever vaccine responses in identical twins.

The sample comprised PBMCs. The receptor set was obtained from a woman aged 18-29 years in good health.

A remark on this clonotype: This may be a read error, as it is one base from a much larger clone. The genes are TRBV18 and TRBJ2-7; the match to TRBD1 covers 7 bases. In germline, CDR1 is KGHSH, CDR2 LQKENI. CDR3 length: 15 residues. CDR3 in DNA: TGTGCCAGCTTACCACGGACAGGTAGATGGTACGAGCAGTACTTC. Its translation is CASLPRTGRWYEQYF.

This clonotype was counted once. The rearrangement uses TRBV10-2 and TRBJ2-7; D is unresolved. The germline CDR1 and CDR2 sequences are WSHSY and SAAADI. V lost 10 bases and J lost 0, with 13 bases in between. CDR3 length: 13 residues. The CDR3 nucleotides read TGCGCCACCGGAGACCCCTCCTCCTACGAGCAGTACTTC. It yields the protein CATGDPSSYEQYF.

This clonotype was seen a few times. The chain employs TRBV4-3 and TRBJ2-2; D gene uncertain. The CDR3 runs 16 residues. Per the germline V gene, CDR1 is LGHNA and CDR2 is YSLEER. Trimming took off 0 bases at V and 4 bases at J, with 12 bases between the two ends. This chain's CDR3 is CASSQDHLSVTGELFF. The CDR3 nucleotides are TGCGCCAGCAGCCAAGATCACTTATCCGTCACCGGGGAGCTGTTTTTT.

This chain connects TRBV29-1 to TRBJ2-1; D is perhaps TRBD1 (5 bases). There are 12 residues in the CDR3. Per the germline V gene, CDR1 is SQVTM and CDR2 is ANQGSEA. Trimming removed 1 base from V and 9 bases from J, with 10 bases in between. This chain's CDR3 is CSVEGGRGEQFF. The CDR3 DNA follows: TGCAGCGTTGAAGGGGGTAGGGGTGAGCAGTTCTTC.

At least ten counts were recorded for this clonotype. Here the CDR3 reads CASSYRGGTSGTYEQYF. DNA of the CDR3: TGTGCCAGCAGTTACAGAGGGGGGACTAGCGGGACCTACGAGCAGTACTTC. The J gene is TRBJ2-7, the V gene TRBV6-5; 13 nucleotides agree with TRBD2. This CDR3 has 17 amino acids. V lost 2 bases and J lost 2; bases outside the gene matches: 6. The germline V gene has CDR1 MNHEY and CDR2 SVGAGI.

The chain employs TRBV11-2 and TRBJ2-5, with D hard to call. CDR3 size: 14 residues. From germline, CDR1 is SGHAT and CDR2 FQNNGV. Trimming removed 4 bases from V and 0 bases from J, with 9 bases in between. This CDR3 reads CASSSTTNQETQYF. CDR3 nucleotide sequence: TGTGCCAGCAGCTCTACTACCAACCAAGAGACCCAGTACTTC. The full variable domain, completed using reference TRBV11-2 and TRBJ2-5, is EAGVAQSPRYKIIEKRQSVAFWCNPISGHATLYWYQQILGQGPKLLIQFQNNGVVDDSQLPKDRFSAERLKGVDSTLKIQPAKLEDSAVYLCASSSTTNQETQYFGPGTRLLVL.

This clonotype was seen more than once but under ten times. The V call is TRBV29-1, the J call TRBJ2-7; 7 bases map to TRBD2. This CDR3 is built from 13 residues. V gave up 7 bases and J gave up 6 bases; unmatched junction bases: 12. Germline loops: CDR1 SQVTM, CDR2 ANQGSEA. Here the CDR3 reads CSASQTSQAEQYF. The CDR3 DNA sequence: TGCAGCGCCTCCCAGACTAGCCAGGCCGAGCAGTACTTC.

This clonotype was picked up a small number of times. V and J are TRBV5-1 and TRBJ1-1, with D unresolved. CDR1 is SGHRS and CDR2 is YFSETQ in the germline V gene. This CDR3 is 15 amino acids long. The ends were cut back, 2 bases at V and 3 bases at J, with 14 bases in the middle. The CDR3 here is CASSFGPYGDTEAFF. DNA for the CDR3: TGCGCCAGCAGCTTCGGTCCTTACGGGGACACTGAAGCTTTCTTT.

This clonotype came up many times. The chain combines TRBV5-4 with TRBJ2-5, with 11 bases that match TRBD2. The CDR3 spans 16 residues. Germline CDR1 reads SGHNT; CDR2 reads YYREEE (reference sequence). With 1 base clipped from V and 3 bases from J, the junction kept 5 bases outside the gene matches. The CDR3 DNA reads as TGTGCCAGCAGCTTGTTGAAACTAGCGGGAGAAGAGACCCAGTACTTC. This sequence encodes CASSLLKLAGEETQYF.

The rearrangement uses TRBV12-3 or TRBV12-4 and TRBJ1-5; the D gene is possibly TRBD1 (5 bases). Between the trimmed V and J ends, which lost 1 base and 3 bases, there was a span of 16 bases. The CDR3 has 17 residues. The CDR3, as DNA: TGTGCCAGCAGTTTAGAAGGCAGACAAGGGGCCAATCAGCCCCAGCATTTT. It specifies CASSLEGRQGANQPQHF.

In this sample, this clonotype turned up a few times. The genes are TRBV27 and TRBJ2-7; no clear D. V gave up 8 bases and J gave up 0 bases, with 14 bases separating them. The CDR3 has 14 residues. Germline loops: CDR1 MNHEY, CDR2 SMNVEV (reference sequence). The CDR3 here is CASRPDKGSYEQYF. Written as DNA, the CDR3 is TGTGCCAGCCGACCTGATAAGGGCTCCTACGAGCAGTACTTC.

This clonotype has only a few counts. The chain employs TRBV20-1 and TRBJ2-3, with 14 bases that match TRBD2. Germline assignment: CDR1 DFQATT and CDR2 SNEGSKA (reference sequence). The CDR3 has 18 amino acids. V was clipped by 3 bases and J by 4 bases; unmatched bases: 12. CDR3 amino acids: CSASRRLAGGPPADTQYF. Here the CDR3 DNA reads TGCAGTGCTAGCCGCCGACTAGCGGGAGGGCCCCCTGCAGATACGCAGTATTTT.

The chain is built from TRBV7-2 and TRBJ2-5, with TRBD2 matching over 8 bases. The germline gives CDR1 SGHTA, CDR2 FQGNSA. The CDR3 consists of 16 residues. J lost 2 bases, V lost 5 bases, and 10 bases had no gene match. CDR3 bases: TGTGCCAGCAGCAAAACCGGGACTAGTGTTCAAGAGACCCAGTACTTC. Protein product: CASSKTGTSVQETQYF.

This clonotype was recorded a few times. Here the CDR3 DNA reads TGTGCCAGCAGTTTACCCGGGGGCTTGGGTGAAAAACTGTTTTTT. It codes for CASSLPGGLGEKLFF. V and J are TRBV28 and TRBJ1-4, with D possibly TRBD1 on 6 matching bases. Trimming removed 2 bases at V and 7 bases at J, with 14 bases between. The CDR3 consists of 15 residues. Germline lookup yields CDR1 MDHEN and CDR2 SYDVKM.

This clonotype appeared many times. The V gene is TRBV12-3 or TRBV12-4, the J gene TRBJ1-2, with D hard to call. The CDR3 spans 15 residues. Between the trimmed V and J ends, which lost 3 bases and 2 bases, there was a span of 13 bases. The CDR3 nucleotides are TGTGCCAGCAGTTTGGAGGGCAGGAAGAACTATGGCTACACCTTC. This encodes CASSLEGRKNYGYTF.

A few counts support this clonotype. The gene calls are TRBV13 and TRBJ2-5; TRBD1 agrees at 8 bases. Trimming took 6 bases from V and 7 from J; bases not matched to a gene: 22. CDR1 and CDR2 (germline): PRHDT, FYEKMQ (reference sequence). The CDR3 spans 18 residues. The CDR3 region is CASSPRQGQGGWPRTQYF. In nucleotides, the CDR3 is TGTGCCAGCAGTCCCCGACAGGGGCAGGGAGGCTGGCCTCGGACCCAGTACTTC.

At least ten counts were recorded for this clonotype. The CDR3 bases are TGTGCCAGCAGCCAAGAGCCGGAACTAGCGGGGGCTAAGGATGAGCAGTTCTTC. Protein product: CASSQEPELAGAKDEQFF. The chain couples TRBV3-1 to TRBJ2-1; 11 positions agree with TRBD2. Trimming cost V 0 bases and J 8 bases; bases outside gene matches: 12. Per the germline V gene, CDR1 is LGHDT and CDR2 is YNNKEL (reference sequence). The CDR3 is 18 residues long.

The rearrangement joins TRBV7-3 to TRBJ1-1; D remains unclear. V lost 3 bases and J 4 bases, leaving 12 bases between the germline ends. This CDR3 is 14 amino acids long. Germline CDR1 SGHTA, CDR2 FQGTGA. The CDR3, as DNA: TGTGCCAGCAGCTTGTCGTTAATCGGCACTGAAGCTTTCTTT. Amino acid sequence: CASSLSLIGTEAFF.